The entry below describes one T cell receptor beta chain. V dropped 3 bases and J dropped 7; count of bases not matched to a gene: 3. CDR3 size: 11 residues. Germline CDR1 DFQATT, CDR2 SNEGSKA (reference sequence). This sample stems from a study of blood T cell repertoires in COVID-19. At the level of the study: From the United States, Italy and Spain came samples of acute and convalescent COVID-19. Nucleic acid was either cDNA or gDNA, and it came from T cells, B-cell-depleted T cells, or PBMCs.

In the original processing: Estimation of nucleated cell counts was performed using reference gene primer amplification. TCRdb keeps only in-frame clones here, not all; method: immunoSEQ multiplex PCR. That table gives V, J and clone size, and the DNA gave D and trimming. Seen here are more than 150,000 clones, 80% to 90% observed once, and the top ten hold about 16%. This chain links TRBV20-1 with TRBJ2-7, with 7 bases that match TRBD1. The receptor's source is a woman between 40 and 50 years old with acute or convalescent COVID-19. The source material was peripheral blood. The CDR3 DNA sequence: TGCAGTGCTAGGGGGACAGCTGAGCAGTACTTC. It is translated as CSARGTAEQYF.